The clone carrying this T cell receptor beta chain was counted between two and nine times. Its target is unknown. What was amplified from RNA transcripts were TCR beta CDR3 regions. First-round RT-PCR targeting the TCR CDR3 was performed with the HTBI primer set. TCRdb fed the multiplex PCR reads into MiXCR, producing one record per CDR3 protein. The table shows about 300,000 distinct CDR3 sequences, with approximately 18% occurring only once. The record originates from a study of T cells in Graves' hyperthyroidism and ophthalmopathy. Study-wide results and caveats: Most clonotypes expanded in thyroid above 0.001 were likewise present in blood.

The sample comprised blood. The sequence was obtained from a man between 45 and 60 years old with Graves' ophthalmopathy.

This CDR3 is CASRRGTGAHTDTQYF. The CDR3 DNA is TGTGCCAGCAGGAGGGGGACAGGGGCTCACACAGATACGCAGTATTTT. The V gene is TRBV5-8, the J gene TRBJ2-3, with 10 bases that match TRBD1. The CDR3 runs to 16 residues. CDR1 is SGHTS, CDR2 YDEGEE, per germline. The junction had 8 bases not matched to a gene; V was cut back by 5 bases and J by 2 bases.